A single sample is the source of the 30 T cell receptor beta chains below, sequenced in a study of blood T cell repertoires in COVID-19. This table comes from immunoSEQ multiplex PCR, and its TCRdb copy is limited to in-frame clones, with some not included. Of about 300,000 clones detected, approximately 90% appear once; the ten largest clones hold just under 7%. The specimen sequenced was peripheral blood. Receptors were obtained from a woman aged 25 to 39 who had recovered from COVID-19.

The chain couples TRBV10-3 to TRBJ2-3; D is perhaps TRBD2 (5 bases). This CDR3 has 15 amino acids. V lost 3 bases, J lost 1 base, and 11 bases lay in between. The V gene's germline CDR1 is ENHRY and CDR2 SYGVKD. CDR3: CAISDGEMGTDTQYF. CDR3 nucleotides: TGTGCCATCAGTGACGGGGAGATGGGCACAGATACGCAGTATTTT.

The rearrangement joins TRBV6-1 to TRBJ1-5; 9 bases are a match to TRBD1. Germline-derived CDR1 and CDR2 are MNHNS and SASEGT. CDR3 length: 16 residues. The V and J ends lost 4 bases and 6 bases, in that order; junction bases with no gene match: 10. CDR3 sequence reads: CASSALTGQGIQPQHF. DNA of the CDR3: TGTGCCAGCAGTGCCTTGACCGGACAGGGGATTCAGCCCCAGCATTTT.

The chain has TRBV6-2 or TRBV6-3 and TRBJ2-3; 9 nucleotides match TRBD2. The CDR3 has 18 residues. Per germline, CDR1 MNHEY and CDR2 SVGEGT. Trimming cost V 5 bases and J 2 bases; bases outside gene matches: 14. DNA of the CDR3: TGTGCCAGCAGTCTGCGGCTAGCGGGGTCCCAAAACACAGATACGCAGTATTTT. Its translation: CASSLRLAGSQNTDTQYF.

This clone has a single count. V usage is TRBV5-1 and J usage is TRBJ2-3; 7 positions match TRBD1. V was pared by 4 bases and J by 4 bases, with 9 bases of the junction left unmatched. CDR3 length: 15 amino acids. CDR1 and CDR2 (germline): SGHRS, YFSETQ. Written as DNA, the CDR3 is TGCGCCAGCAGCAACCGGGACAGCCGCTCAGATACGCAGTATTTT. It is translated as CASSNRDSRSDTQYF.

The V gene is TRBV6-4, the J gene TRBJ2-1, with D possibly being TRBD1 (6 bases). The CDR3 runs to 15 residues. In germline, CDR1 is MRHNA, CDR2 SNTAGT. V lost 6 bases to trimming and J lost 4 bases, with 16 bases between them. The CDR3 DNA follows: TGTGCCAGCAGACCCCGGGACATACCGTACAATGAGCAGTTCTTC. Its protein is CASRPRDIPYNEQFF.

This clone has only one observation. The V gene is TRBV7-2, the J gene TRBJ1-5; TRBD1 matches at 9 bases. Germline CDR1 is SGHTA and CDR2 is FQGNSA. V shed 5 bases, J shed 2 bases, and the junction held 4 bases outside the gene matches. This CDR3 is built from 15 residues. The chain's CDR3 is CASSRDRVGNQPQHF. The CDR3 nucleotides are TGTGCCAGCAGCCGGGACAGGGTGGGCAATCAGCCCCAGCATTTT.

The chain has TRBV2 and TRBJ1-1; D is perhaps TRBD1 (5 bases). The CDR3 extends over 14 amino acids. The V gene lost 2 bases and the J gene lost 11 bases, with 18 bases spanning the gap. From germline, CDR1 is SNHLY and CDR2 FYNNEI. CDR3 DNA: TGTGCCAGCAGTGAAATAGACAGCGGGGCTGCGGCTTTCTTT. Protein: CASSEIDSGAAAFF.

V and J are TRBV7-9 and TRBJ1-2; 8 bases are shared with TRBD1. Trimming cost V 5 bases and J 6 bases; bases outside gene matches: 2. This CDR3 region has 12 residues. From germline, CDR1 is SEHNR and CDR2 FQNEAQ (reference sequence). Written as DNA, the CDR3 is TGTGCCAGCAGCCAGACAGGGGATGGCTACACCTTC. It specifies CASSQTGDGYTF.

The rearrangement links TRBV18 to TRBJ2-7; TRBD2 matches 10 bases. Per germline, CDR1 KGHSH and CDR2 LQKENI. Trimming at V came to 2 bases and at J to 1 base, leaving 2 bases not matched to a gene. The CDR3 consists of 15 residues. Here the CDR3 reads CASSPGLAESYEQYF. DNA for the CDR3: TGTGCCAGCTCACCAGGACTAGCGGAATCCTACGAGCAGTACTTC.

This clone appeared once. The chain combines TRBV7-9 with TRBJ2-2; tentative D call: TRBD1 (5 bases). The CDR3 consists of 14 residues. V was trimmed by 4 bases and J by 6 bases, leaving 12 bases between them. Germline CDR1 is SEHNR and CDR2 is FQNEAQ (reference sequence). The CDR3 nucleotides read TGTGCCAGCAGCTCGGACAAAGAGGCCGGGGAGCTGTTTTTT. Protein product: CASSSDKEAGELFF.

V usage is TRBV24-1 and J usage is TRBJ1-1, with 8 bases lining up with TRBD1. In germline, CDR1 is KGHDR, CDR2 SFDVKD. The CDR3 totals 14 residues. The J segment lost 3 bases and the V segment lost 4 bases, leaving 3 bases of the junction unmatched. In nucleotides, the CDR3 is TGTGCCACCAGTGACTGGGGACAGGACACTGAAGCTTTCTTT. It is translated as CATSDWGQDTEAFF.

The gene calls are TRBV6-1 and TRBJ2-7; D is uncertain. Deletions cut 2 bases from V and 6 bases from J, with 8 bases between. The V gene's germline CDR1 is MNHNS and CDR2 SASEGT. This CDR3 is 12 amino acids long. The chain's CDR3 is CASSEPPGEQYF. The CDR3 DNA reads as TGTGCCAGCAGTGAACCCCCCGGCGAGCAGTACTTC.

This rearrangement joins TRBV7-6 to TRBJ1-2; possible D gene TRBD1, 6 bases. Germline CDR1 SGHVS, CDR2 FNYEAQ. The CDR3 sequence is 15 residues long. Trimming left V 5 bases short and J 3 bases short, with 16 bases between. As DNA, the CDR3 is TGTGCCAGCAGCCCCTCGACAGGTCACGACTATGGCTACACCTTC. The encoded protein is CASSPSTGHDYGYTF.

The chain is built from TRBV28 and TRBJ2-5; 11 positions agree with TRBD2. Germline V gene sequence: CDR1 MDHEN, CDR2 SYDVKM. V dropped 6 bases and J dropped 1; count of bases not matched to a gene: 4. CDR3 length: 15 amino acids. CDR3 sequence: CASSLAGGLQETQYF. The DNA for the CDR3 is TGTGCCAGCAGCCTAGCGGGGGGACTCCAAGAGACCCAGTACTTC.

This sequence joins TRBV4-2 and TRBJ1-2; D gene uncertain. V was trimmed by 1 base and J by 0 bases, leaving 9 bases between them. From germline, CDR1 is LGHNA and CDR2 YNFKEQ. The CDR3 totals 15 residues. CDR3 in amino acids: CASSQGEETNYGYTF. DNA for the CDR3: TGTGCCAGCAGCCAAGGGGAGGAGACTAACTATGGCTACACCTTC.

The chain has TRBV10-3 and TRBJ2-7, with 8 bases that match TRBD2. The CDR3 runs 18 residues. The V gene end was trimmed by 1 base and the J gene end by 3 bases; junction bases not matched to a gene: 14. The V gene's germline CDR1 is ENHRY and CDR2 SYGVKD. The DNA for the CDR3 is TGTGCCATCAGTGAGTTTCCTGACACTAGCGGAGAATTCTACGAGCAGTACTTC. This gives the protein CAISEFPDTSGEFYEQYF.

The chain has TRBV6-2 or TRBV6-3 and TRBJ2-5; a possible D gene is TRBD1 (6 bases). The V and J ends lost 6 bases and 4 bases respectively, with 9 bases between them. CDR1 is MNHEY, CDR2 SVGEGT, per germline. CDR3 size: 12 residues. CDR3 sequence: CASSNRVETQYF. The CDR3 nucleotides read TGTGCCAGCAGCAACAGGGTAGAGACCCAGTACTTC.

The CDR3 coding sequence is TGTGCCAGCAGCTTAAGTGCAGAAATAGCCAAAAACATTCAGTACTTC. Its translation: CASSLSAEIAKNIQYF. The chain is built from TRBV7-9 and TRBJ2-4; no reliable D call. The CDR3 consists of 16 residues. The V gene's germline CDR1 is SEHNR and CDR2 FQNEAQ (reference sequence). V was trimmed by 2 bases and J by 0 bases, leaving 11 bases between them.

The chain joins TRBV18 to TRBJ1-5, with 9 positions matching TRBD1. Germline V gene sequence: CDR1 KGHSH, CDR2 LQKENI. This CDR3 region has 15 residues. V was pared by 3 bases and J by 11 bases, with 11 bases of the junction left unmatched. The CDR3 bases are TGTGCCAGCTCACCGCGACAGGGGGAACTAGGAGCCCAGCATTTT. It yields the protein CASSPRQGELGAQHF.

The rearrangement uses TRBV9 and TRBJ2-7; D gene uncertain. Germline values: CDR1 SGDLS, CDR2 YYNGEE. Trimming shortened V by 1 base and J by 0 bases, and 5 bases separated the two germline ends. This CDR3 is built from 13 residues. For the CDR3, the DNA is TGTGCCAGCAGCGTATCTAGCTCCTACGAGCAGTACTTC. Translating it yields CASSVSSSYEQYF.

The gene calls are TRBV24-1 and TRBJ2-7; D perhaps matches TRBD1 (5 bases). The V gene's germline CDR1 is KGHDR and CDR2 SFDVKD. Trimming left V 6 bases short and J 0 bases short, with 11 bases between. The CDR3 consists of 14 residues. As DNA, the CDR3 is TGTGCCACCAGTTCGACAGACCTCTCCTACGAGCAGTACTTC. It specifies CATSSTDLSYEQYF.

The chain employs TRBV29-1 and TRBJ1-3, with unresolved D. Germline V gene lookup returns CDR1 SQVTM and CDR2 ANQGSEA. This CDR3 is 11 amino acids long. Trimming cost V 5 bases and J 2 bases, with 4 bases left between them. CDR3 coding DNA: TGCAGCGTTCTAGCTGGAAACACCATATATTTT. Amino acid sequence: CSVLAGNTIYF.

The V gene is TRBV5-1, the J gene TRBJ1-4; D possibly corresponds to TRBD1 (5 bases). Per the germline V gene, CDR1 is SGHRS and CDR2 is YFSETQ. The CDR3 consists of 16 residues. V was cut by 3 bases and J by 0 bases, with 12 bases left in between. The CDR3 sequence is CASSSATAATNEKLFF. The CDR3 DNA reads as TGCGCCAGCAGCTCGGCGACAGCAGCAACTAATGAAAAACTGTTTTTT.

This chain joins TRBV6-5 and TRBJ2-7; 9 bases match TRBD1. V lost 5 bases to trimming and J lost 5 bases; unmatched junction nucleotides: 7. The germline CDR1 and CDR2 sequences are MNHEY and SVGAGI. The CDR3 has 14 residues. Written as DNA, the CDR3 is TGTGCCAGCAGTCTCAATACAGGGGGCGACGAGCAGTACTTC. Residues: CASSLNTGGDEQYF.

J is TRBJ2-5 and V is TRBV28, with 7 positions matching TRBD2. The CDR3 covers 16 residues. CDR1 is MDHEN, CDR2 SYDVKM, per germline. The junction had 7 bases not matched to a gene; V was cut back by 1 base and J by 2 bases. CDR3 DNA sequence: TGTGCCAGCAGTTTATTCCAGCGGGGCAGTCAAGAGACCCAGTACTTC. Its protein product is CASSLFQRGSQETQYF.

The V gene is TRBV6-5, the J gene TRBJ2-7; no definite D call. CDR1 is MNHEY and CDR2 is SVGAGI in the germline V gene. The V end lost 4 bases, the J end lost 3 bases, and 10 bases lay between the germline ends. The CDR3 contains 13 residues. CDR3 coding DNA: TGTGCCAGCAGTTCAGGCAGAATCTACGAGCAGTACTTC. Translating gives CASSSGRIYEQYF.

The V gene is TRBV28, the J gene TRBJ2-7; 10 bases fit TRBD2. The trim removed 6 bases at V and 6 bases at J, leaving 8 bases unmatched. Germline loops: CDR1 MDHEN, CDR2 SYDVKM. The CDR3 has 14 residues. CDR3 amino acids: CASRSTSGVAEQYF. In DNA, the CDR3 is TGTGCCAGCAGATCCACTAGCGGGGTAGCCGAGCAGTACTTC.

The chain uses TRBV14 and TRBJ1-2; weak D call: TRBD1 (6 bases). Looked up from germline, CDR1 is SGHDN and CDR2 is FVKESK. The CDR3 consists of 15 residues. Deletions cut 6 bases from V and 0 bases from J, with 14 bases between. The DNA of the CDR3 is TGTGCCAGCAGTCCGCTGGACAGCGCTAACTATGGCTACACCTTC. This codes for CASSPLDSANYGYTF.

The J gene is TRBJ2-7, the V gene TRBV2; 7 bases are a match to TRBD1. With V trimmed by 7 bases and J by 7 bases, 10 bases remained unmatched. This CDR3 is 13 amino acids long. CDR1 is SNHLY and CDR2 is FYNNEI in the germline V gene. CDR3 sequence reads: CASNPGQFGEQYF. DNA for the CDR3: TGTGCCAGCAACCCGGGACAGTTTGGAGAGCAGTACTTC.

This clone occurred a few times. V and J are TRBV16 and TRBJ2-1; TRBD2 is a possible D gene (5 bases). Germline CDR1 reads KGHSY; CDR2 reads FQNENV. V was trimmed by 0 bases and J by 7 bases, leaving 7 bases between them. This CDR3 has 13 residues. CDR3 DNA sequence: TGTGCCAGCAGCCAATCGTCGGGAAATGAGCAGTTCTTC. Translation: CASSQSSGNEQFF.